The rows below give T cell receptor beta chains drawn from one sample of a study of cytomegalovirus exposure and HLA in healthy donors. Measured with immunoSEQ multiplex PCR; TCRdb has only the in-frame clones, and not every one. Here the sample spans more than 75,000 clones, roughly 72% being singletons. The sequenced sample consisted of PBMCs. These receptors were obtained from a man aged 40-49 years in good health and CMV-seropositive. The CDR3 runs from the conserved cysteine through the conserved F or W. Fields, in order: J gene, V gene, D gene, clone size, CDR3 protein, CDR3 DNA. D genes are given only for firm matches. Where a row states a size, it is once, few, many or the class of an expanded clone; other rows omit it.

TRBJ1-2,TRBV5-8,-,-,CASSYFTDYTF,TGTGCCAGCAGCTACTTTACCGATTACACCTTC
TRBJ1-5,TRBV5-6,-,-,CASSFQGRNQPQHF,TGTGCCAGCAGCTTTCAGGGCCGCAATCAGCCCCAGCATTTT
TRBJ2-3,TRBV6-4,-,-,CASSASGTDTQYF,TGTGCCAGCAGTGCTAGCGGCACAGATACGCAGTATTTT
TRBJ2-7,TRBV10-3,-,-,CAIGWGQSSYEQYF,TGTGCCATCGGGTGGGGGCAGAGCTCCTACGAGCAGTACTTC
TRBJ2-7,TRBV28,-,-,CASSLGALGSYEQYF,TGTGCCAGCAGTTTAGGGGCCCTTGGCTCCTACGAGCAGTACTTC
TRBJ2-5,TRBV10-3,-,-,CAISRTSETQYF,TGTGCCATCAGTAGGACATCAGAGACCCAGTACTTC
TRBJ2-5,TRBV5-6,TRBD2,-,CASSRLAGVQETQYF,TGTGCCAGCAGCAGGCTAGCGGGGGTGCAAGAGACCCAGTACTTC
TRBJ1-3,TRBV19,-,-,CASSARGNTIYF,TGTGCCAGTAGTGCCCGGGGAAACACCATATATTTT
TRBJ2-5,TRBV6-1,TRBD2,-,CASLPAGAIETQYF,TGTGCCAGCTTACCCGCGGGAGCTATAGAGACCCAGTACTTC
TRBJ2-6,TRBV2,-,-,CASSIEGAGANVLTF,TGTGCCAGCAGCATAGAGGGTGCTGGGGCCAACGTCCTGACTTTC
TRBJ2-7,TRBV11-2,-,-,CASSLEPGAYEQYF,TGTGCCAGCAGCTTAGAGCCAGGGGCCTACGAGCAGTACTTC
TRBJ1-1,TRBV27,-,-,CASSSKPQGLNTEAFF,TGTGCCAGCAGTTCAAAACCGCAGGGATTGAACACTGAAGCTTTCTTT
TRBJ2-1,TRBV14,-,-,CASSPSFKQQFF,TGTGCCAGCAGCCCTAGTTTCAAGCAGCAGTTCTTC
TRBJ2-5,TRBV5-4,TRBD2,-,CASRWLAEETQYF,TGTGCCAGCCGGTGGCTAGCGGAAGAGACCCAGTACTTC
TRBJ1-1,TRBV27,TRBD1,-,CASSLEGQGAFAEAFF,TGTGCCAGCAGTTTAGAAGGACAGGGCGCCTTCGCGGAAGCTTTCTTT
TRBJ1-3,TRBV4-1,TRBD1,-,CASSQAQGGTGNTIYF,TGCGCCAGCAGCCAAGCACAGGGGGGTACTGGAAACACCATATATTTT
TRBJ2-7,TRBV7-2,-,-,CASSPLPYEQYF,TGTGCCAGCAGCCCCCTCCCCTACGAGCAGTACTTC
TRBJ1-6,TRBV14,TRBD1,-,CASSHRDRAPLHF,TGTGCCAGCAGCCACCGGGACAGGGCGCCCCTCCACTTT
TRBJ1-2,TRBV4-1,TRBD1,-,CASSQEDRVNYGYTF,TGCGCCAGCAGCCAGGAGGACAGGGTAAACTATGGCTACACCTTC
TRBJ2-1,TRBV30,-,-,CAWSVILEPNEQFF,TGTGCCTGGAGTGTTATACTAGAACCCAATGAGCAGTTCTTC
TRBJ1-6,TRBV29-1,TRBD1,-,CSVAQGAYNSPLHF,TGCAGCGTCGCACAGGGGGCTTATAATTCACCCCTCCACTTT
TRBJ2-2,TRBV5-1,TRBD2,-,CASSPGGTSGRATGELFF,TGCGCCAGCAGCCCCGGGGGGACTAGCGGGAGGGCCACCGGGGAGCTGTTTTTT
TRBJ2-1,TRBV11-3,-,-,CASSLSSHNEQFF,TGTGCCAGCAGCCTATCGTCCCACAATGAGCAGTTCTTC
TRBJ2-1,TRBV15,TRBD2,-,CATSRDWTSGQSYNEQFF,TGTGCCACCAGCAGAGACTGGACTAGCGGGCAATCCTACAATGAGCAGTTCTTC
TRBJ2-1,TRBV18,TRBD1,-,CASSPTGTYNEQFF,TGTGCCAGCTCACCGACAGGGACCTACAATGAGCAGTTCTTC
TRBJ2-7,TRBV7-2,TRBD1,-,CASSRLTGTGDEQYF,TGTGCCAGCAGCCGACTGACCGGGACAGGGGACGAGCAGTACTTC
TRBJ2-3,TRBV19,-,-,CASRIGRRATDTQYF,TGTGCCAGTAGGATCGGGCGGAGGGCCACAGATACGCAGTATTTT
TRBJ1-6,TRBV2,TRBD1,few,CASSGSTGDLYNSPLHF,TGTGCCAGCAGTGGAAGTACAGGGGACCTCTATAATTCACCCCTCCACTTT
TRBJ2-1,TRBV10-3,TRBD2,-,CAIGLENEQFF,TGTGCCATCGGACTAGAGAATGAGCAGTTCTTC
TRBJ2-1,TRBV5-3,TRBD1,-,CARSSRQGVVNEQFF,TGTGCCAGAAGCTCGAGACAGGGGGTGGTGAATGAGCAGTTCTTC
TRBJ1-1,TRBV9,-,-,CASSFQGGTEAFF,TGTGCCAGCAGCTTCCAGGGAGGCACTGAAGCTTTCTTT
TRBJ2-7,TRBV6-5,-,-,CATLRDTYEQYF,TGTGCCACCCTCCGGGACACCTACGAGCAGTACTTC
TRBJ2-5,TRBV7-2,-,-,CASSWRASAGETQYF,TGTGCCAGCAGCTGGAGGGCTAGCGCTGGGGAGACCCAGTACTTC
TRBJ2-7,TRBV30,TRBD2,-,CARSGGYEQYF,TGTGCTCGATCCGGGGGGTACGAGCAGTACTTC
TRBJ2-7,TRBV19,TRBD1,-,CASSSAGQGVYEQYF,TGTGCCAGTAGTTCCGCGGGACAGGGAGTCTACGAGCAGTACTTC
TRBJ2-3,TRBV30,-,-,CAWSLALSTDTQYF,TGTGCCTGGAGTCTAGCGCTTAGCACAGATACGCAGTATTTT
TRBJ2-7,TRBV11-2,TRBD1,-,CASSLVTTGGYEQYF,TGTGCCAGCAGCTTAGTGACGACAGGGGGCTACGAGCAGTACTTC
TRBJ1-5,TRBV19,TRBD1,-,CASSIDGTDINQPQHF,TGTGCCAGTAGTATAGATGGGACAGATATCAATCAGCCCCAGCATTTT
TRBJ1-1,TRBV28,-,-,CASSPPRANTEAFF,TGTGCCAGCAGTCCCCCCAGGGCGAACACTGAAGCTTTCTTT
TRBJ2-5,TRBV5-4,-,-,CASSLAGIGQETQYF,TGTGCCAGCAGCTTGGCCGGGATAGGACAAGAGACCCAGTACTTC
TRBJ2-7,TRBV28,-,once,CASIPPASSYEQYF,TGTGCCAGCATCCCTCCCGCTAGCTCCTACGAGCAGTACTTC